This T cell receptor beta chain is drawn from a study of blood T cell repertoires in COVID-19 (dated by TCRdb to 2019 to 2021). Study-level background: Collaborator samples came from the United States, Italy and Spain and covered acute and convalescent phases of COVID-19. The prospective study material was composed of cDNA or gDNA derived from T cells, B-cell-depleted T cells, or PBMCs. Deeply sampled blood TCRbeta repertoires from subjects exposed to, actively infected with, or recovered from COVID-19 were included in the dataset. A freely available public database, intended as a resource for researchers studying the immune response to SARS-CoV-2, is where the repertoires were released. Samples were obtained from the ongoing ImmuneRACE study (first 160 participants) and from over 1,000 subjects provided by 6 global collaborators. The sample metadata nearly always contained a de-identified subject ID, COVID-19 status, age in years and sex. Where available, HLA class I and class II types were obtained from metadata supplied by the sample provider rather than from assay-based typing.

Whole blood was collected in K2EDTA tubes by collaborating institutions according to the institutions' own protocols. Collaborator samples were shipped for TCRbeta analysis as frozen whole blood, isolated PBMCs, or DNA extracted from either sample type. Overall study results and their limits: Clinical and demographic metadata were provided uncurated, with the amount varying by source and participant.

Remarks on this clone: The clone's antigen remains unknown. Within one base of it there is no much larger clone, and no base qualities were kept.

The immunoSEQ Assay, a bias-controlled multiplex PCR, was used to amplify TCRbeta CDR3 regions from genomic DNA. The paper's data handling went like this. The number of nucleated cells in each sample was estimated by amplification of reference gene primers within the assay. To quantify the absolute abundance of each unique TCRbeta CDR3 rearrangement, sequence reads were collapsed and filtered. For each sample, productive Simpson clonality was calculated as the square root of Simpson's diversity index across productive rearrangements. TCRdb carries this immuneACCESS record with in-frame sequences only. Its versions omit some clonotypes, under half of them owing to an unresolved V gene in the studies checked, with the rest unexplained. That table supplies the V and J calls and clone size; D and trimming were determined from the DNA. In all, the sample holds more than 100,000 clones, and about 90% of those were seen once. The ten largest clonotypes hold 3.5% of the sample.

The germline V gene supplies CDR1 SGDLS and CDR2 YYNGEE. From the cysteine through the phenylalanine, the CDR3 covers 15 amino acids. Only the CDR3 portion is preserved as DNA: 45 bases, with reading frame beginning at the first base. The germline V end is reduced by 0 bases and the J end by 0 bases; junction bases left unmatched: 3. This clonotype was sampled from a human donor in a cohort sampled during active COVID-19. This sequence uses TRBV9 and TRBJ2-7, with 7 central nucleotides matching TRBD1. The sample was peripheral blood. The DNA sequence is TGTGCCAGCAGCGTAGCGCCAGGGGGCTCCTACGAGCAGTACTTC. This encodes CASSVAPGGSYEQYF.